This entry is about one T cell receptor beta chain. The entry originates in a study of long-term antiretroviral therapy in people with HIV. V was clipped by 4 bases and J by 5 bases; unmatched bases: 6. Germline V CDR1 and CDR2: SGHDT, YYEEEE. This CDR3 is 14 amino acids long. Survey-level resolution applied to immunoSEQ assay v3.0. TCRdb keeps only in-frame clones here, not all; method: immunoSEQ multiplex PCR. Of about 31,000 clones detected, about four fifths appear once; the ten largest clones hold 3% to 4%. Source: unsorted PBMCs, taken 1.9 years after starting antiretroviral therapy. This clonotype originated in a man aged 18 to 29 with HIV. The chain recombines TRBV5-6 with TRBJ2-7, with 10 positions matching TRBD1. CDR3 in DNA: TGTGCCAGCAGCCCCGGGGACAGGGGACACGAGCAGTACGTC. Its translation: CASSPGDRGHEQYV.